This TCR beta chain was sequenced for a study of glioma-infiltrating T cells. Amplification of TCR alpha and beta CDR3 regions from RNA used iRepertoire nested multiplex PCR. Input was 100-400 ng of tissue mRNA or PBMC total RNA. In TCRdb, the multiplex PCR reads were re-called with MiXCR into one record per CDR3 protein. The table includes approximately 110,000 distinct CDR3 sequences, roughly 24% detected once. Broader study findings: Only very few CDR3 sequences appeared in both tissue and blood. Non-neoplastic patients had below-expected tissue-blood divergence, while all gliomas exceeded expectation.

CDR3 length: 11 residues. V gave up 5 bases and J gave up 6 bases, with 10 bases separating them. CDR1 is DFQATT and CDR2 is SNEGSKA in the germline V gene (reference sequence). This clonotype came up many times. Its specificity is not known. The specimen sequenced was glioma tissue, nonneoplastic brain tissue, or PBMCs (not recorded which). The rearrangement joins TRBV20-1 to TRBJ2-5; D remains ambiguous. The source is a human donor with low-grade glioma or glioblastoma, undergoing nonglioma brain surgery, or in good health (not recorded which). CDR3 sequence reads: CSALAIQTQYF. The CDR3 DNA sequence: TGCAGTGCTCTTGCTATCCAGACCCAGTACTTC.